Listed here are 17 T cell receptor beta chains from one sample, sequenced in a study of shared clonotypes between healthy human individuals. Clones were sequenced by immunoSEQ multiplex PCR, and TCRdb holds only the in-frame ones, with some missing. The table lists more than 400,000 clones, about 96% of them singletons. Specimen: naive CD4+ T cells sorted from blood. As to subset: CD45RA+ positively selected. These receptors were collected from a woman aged 25 to 39 in good health.

The chain is built from TRBV30 and TRBJ2-2, with TRBD2 matching 10 bases. Germline lookup yields CDR1 GTSNPN and CDR2 SVGIG (reference sequence). The CDR3 is 16 residues long. CDR3 in amino acids: CALQTGTSVGTGELFF. The CDR3 DNA reads TGTGCGCTCCAGACCGGGACTAGCGTAGGTACCGGGGAGCTGTTTTTT.

The gene calls are TRBV28 and TRBJ2-1; 13 bases are shared with TRBD2. Germline V CDR1 and CDR2: MDHEN, SYDVKM. V was clipped by 6 bases and J by 9 bases; unmatched bases: 11. The CDR3 sequence is 16 residues long. The CDR3 nucleotides read TGTGCCAGCAGCTCGCTAGGGACTAGCGGGACGGGTGAGCAGTTCTTC. Residues: CASSSLGTSGTGEQFF.

The rearrangement uses TRBV5-1 and TRBJ2-7; D is perhaps TRBD2 (5 bases). Looked up from germline, CDR1 is SGHRS and CDR2 is YFSETQ. V gave up 3 bases and J gave up 2 bases, with 12 bases separating them. The CDR3 consists of 14 residues. The CDR3 nucleotides are TGCGCCAGCAGCTATGAGGGCAGCGCCTACGAGCAGTACTTC. Its translation: CASSYEGSAYEQYF.

The chain employs TRBV5-1 and TRBJ1-1; D gene ambiguous. V was clipped by 4 bases and J by 0 bases, with 19 bases between them. The germline V gene has CDR1 SGHRS and CDR2 YFSETQ. This CDR3 has 17 amino acids. CDR3 nucleotide sequence: TGCGCCAGCAGCCGAAATGTCCTTTCGGGGATGAACACTGAAGCTTTCTTT. Its translation is CASSRNVLSGMNTEAFF.

CDR3 bases: TGTGCCAGCAGTGCAGGCAACTATGGCTACACCTTC. It codes for CASSAGNYGYTF. The chain combines TRBV28 with TRBJ1-2, with no clear D. CDR1 and CDR2 (germline): MDHEN, SYDVKM. The CDR3 totals 12 residues. With 5 bases removed from V and 2 bases from J, the gap between germline ends came to 6 bases.

The chain has TRBV19 and TRBJ2-3; D might be TRBD1 or TRBD2, each matching 5 bases. From germline, CDR1 is LNHDA and CDR2 SQIVND (reference sequence). The V end was cut by 4 bases, the J end by 1 base, with 12 bases between. The CDR3 has 15 residues. DNA for the CDR3: TGTGCCAGTAGTAATATGGGGGACCGCACAGATACGCAGTATTTT. Translation gives CASSNMGDRTDTQYF.

The genes are TRBV6-4 and TRBJ2-5; 8 nucleotides align to TRBD1. The end of the DNA aligns better with TRBJ2-7, so the J call may be wrong. The CDR3 loop spans 12 amino acids. Germline lookup yields CDR1 MRHNA and CDR2 SNTAGT. The CDR3 DNA reads as TGTGCCAGCAAGGGACAGGTCTACGAGCAGTACTTC. It encodes CASKGQVYEQYF.

The rearrangement joins TRBV6-5 to TRBJ2-2; no clear D gene. In germline, CDR1 is MNHEY, CDR2 SVGAGI. V lost 0 bases, J lost 4 bases, and 6 bases lay in between. The CDR3 contains 14 residues. Here the CDR3 DNA reads TGTGCCAGCAGTTACTCTTGGGGCACCGGGGAGCTGTTTTTT. Protein product: CASSYSWGTGELFF.

The count of this clone is one. The chain has TRBV5-1 and TRBJ2-3; D possibly corresponds to TRBD2 (5 bases). The germline V and J ends were trimmed by 5 bases and 1 base, with 8 bases remaining between them. Germline CDR1 SGHRS, CDR2 YFSETQ. CDR3 size: 13 residues. CDR3 nucleotide sequence: TGCGCCAGCAGAGGTAGCGGCACAGATACGCAGTATTTT. Its translation is CASRGSGTDTQYF.

The chain is built from TRBV2 and TRBJ2-7, with no clear D. V lost 2 bases to trimming and J lost 7 bases, with 12 bases between them. This CDR3 spans 13 amino acids. The germline V gene encodes CDR1 SNHLY and CDR2 FYNNEI. The CDR3 DNA is TGTGCCAGCAGTGAACGCCCCATCGTGGAGCAGTACTTC. This encodes CASSERPIVEQYF.

This chain connects TRBV7-9 to TRBJ2-5; D is unresolved. The CDR3 has 14 residues. V dropped 3 bases and J dropped 8 bases, with 16 bases sitting between them. The germline V gene has CDR1 SEHNR and CDR2 FQNEAQ (reference sequence). CDR3 in amino acids: CASSFKGAPTTQYF. CDR3 DNA: TGTGCCAGCAGCTTCAAAGGTGCCCCGACCACCCAGTACTTC.

This sequence joins TRBV18 and TRBJ1-3, with TRBD1 as a possible D gene (6 bases). Trimming pared 2 bases from V and 2 bases from J, leaving 10 bases between. This CDR3 spans 15 amino acids. Germline loops: CDR1 KGHSH, CDR2 LQKENI. The CDR3 DNA reads as TGTGCCAGCTCACCAAGTGGGGGGCCTGGAAACACCATATATTTT. Translation gives CASSPSGGPGNTIYF.

This chain connects TRBV5-1 to TRBJ1-1; 7 nucleotides line up with TRBD1. The V gene end was trimmed by 7 bases and the J gene end by 4 bases; junction bases not matched to a gene: 10. Per the germline V gene, CDR1 is SGHRS and CDR2 is YFSETQ. The CDR3 spans 14 residues. The CDR3 DNA reads as TGCGCCAGCGCTAGATCCGACAGGGTCACTGAAGCTTTCTTT. Protein product: CASARSDRVTEAFF.

This chain joins TRBV11-2 and TRBJ2-5; TRBD1 or TRBD2 may be the D gene (5 bases each). Judging by the DNA end, TRBJ2-7 fits better; the J call may be wrong. CDR3 size: 14 residues. Looked up from germline, CDR1 is SGHAT and CDR2 is FQNNGV. The CDR3 region is CASSPGLQGYEQYF. The DNA of the CDR3 is TGTGCCAGCAGCCCTGGACTCCAGGGCTACGAGCAGTACTTC.

Turning to this clone: In the same sample, other DNA sequences code for this CDR3. The J gene is TRBJ2-1, the V gene TRBV5-1, with D perhaps assigned TRBD1 or TRBD2 (5 bases each). CDR3 length equals 15 residues. Germline CDR1 is SGHRS and CDR2 is YFSETQ. Trimming shortened V by 2 bases and J by 0 bases, and 9 bases separated the two germline ends. The CDR3 region is CASSFGTGSYNEQFF. CDR3 in DNA: TGCGCCAGCAGCTTTGGGACGGGCTCCTACAATGAGCAGTTCTTC.

This chain uses TRBV5-1 with TRBJ1-2; 7 nucleotides match TRBD1. The CDR3 contains 12 residues. Germline V gives CDR1 SGHRS, CDR2 YFSETQ. V was clipped by 4 bases and J by 6 bases; unmatched bases: 3. CDR3 region: CASSLGQDGYTF. In DNA form, the CDR3 reads TGCGCCAGCAGCCTTGGACAGGATGGCTACACCTTC.

V gene TRBV28 combines with J gene TRBJ2-7; the D is unclear. With 6 bases removed from V and 3 bases from J, the gap between germline ends came to 6 bases. Germline CDR1 MDHEN, CDR2 SYDVKM. The CDR3 spans 11 residues. The CDR3 protein is CASRADYEQYF. The CDR3 nucleotides read TGTGCCAGCAGGGCGGACTACGAGCAGTACTTC.